A single sample is the source of the 22 T cell receptor beta chains below, sequenced in a study of shared clonotypes between healthy human individuals. Assay used: immunoSEQ multiplex PCR; TCRdb lists only in-frame clones, some missing. Among about 660,000 clones listed, less than 85% were seen once. Specimen: memory CD4+ T cells sorted from blood. The subset was: CD45RA-negative fraction. The source is a woman aged 30 to 39 in good health.

This chain uses TRBV5-8 with TRBJ2-2, with D unclear. The CDR3 length is 14 residues. Germline loops: CDR1 SGHTS, CDR2 YDEGEE. The V gene lost 0 bases and the J gene lost 7 bases, with 10 bases spanning the gap. CDR3 region: CASSLVRSSGELFF. As DNA, the CDR3 is TGTGCCAGCAGCTTGGTCAGGTCGAGCGGGGAGCTGTTTTTT.

The rearrangement links TRBV2 to TRBJ1-1; a weak D match, TRBD1 (6 bases). Deletions cut 6 bases from V and 6 bases from J, with 17 bases between. This CDR3 contains 14 residues. Germline CDR1 reads SNHLY; CDR2 reads FYNNEI. CDR3 residues: CASRRDTPGAEAFF. CDR3 nucleotide sequence: TGTGCCAGCAGGAGGGACACACCTGGGGCTGAAGCTTTCTTT.

V usage is TRBV4-1 and J usage is TRBJ2-1, with D possibly TRBD2 on 6 matching bases. Germline-derived CDR1 and CDR2 are MGHRA and YSYEKL. The CDR3 covers 16 residues. V shed 3 bases and J shed 10 bases, with 22 bases lying between them. Here the CDR3 DNA reads TGCGCCAGCAGCCAGGTCGGGAACGGGAGAAGAGACGAGCAGTTCTTC. Translating it yields CASSQVGNGRRDEQFF.

The V gene is TRBV28, the J gene TRBJ1-1; D gene unclear. The CDR3 is 11 amino acids. The V end lost 3 bases, the J end lost 8 bases, and 7 bases lay between the germline ends. From germline, CDR1 is MDHEN and CDR2 SYDVKM. The CDR3 loop reads CASSFSREAFF. In DNA, the CDR3 is TGTGCCAGCAGTTTTTCTAGGGAAGCTTTCTTT.

In its sample, this clone was seen many times. This rearrangement joins TRBV29-1 to TRBJ2-1; D gene ambiguous. The V end lost 5 bases, the J end lost 0 bases, and 11 bases lay between the germline ends. This CDR3 is 14 amino acids long. CDR1 and CDR2 from the germline V gene are SQVTM and ANQGSEA. CDR3 in amino acids: CSVPRQASYNEQFF. The DNA for the CDR3 is TGCAGCGTTCCCAGGCAGGCCTCCTACAATGAGCAGTTCTTC.

This rearrangement joins TRBV5-1 to TRBJ2-1; a possible D gene is TRBD1 (6 bases). The ends were cut back, 3 bases at V and 3 bases at J, with 13 bases in the middle. This CDR3 comprises 15 residues. Germline V gene lookup returns CDR1 SGHRS and CDR2 YFSETQ. CDR3 residues: CASSSDSSHYNEQFF. CDR3 nucleotides: TGCGCCAGCAGCTCGGACAGTTCCCACTACAATGAGCAGTTCTTC.

A single count supports this clone. This chain joins TRBV7-9 and TRBJ1-4, with D unresolved. V lost 2 bases and J lost 2, with 18 bases in between. The CDR3 consists of 18 residues. The germline V gene encodes CDR1 SEHNR and CDR2 FQNEAQ (reference sequence). The chain's CDR3 is CASSLSQAPGTTNEKLFF. CDR3 sequence (DNA): TGTGCCAGCAGCTTAAGTCAAGCCCCAGGAACTACTAATGAAAAACTGTTTTTT.

For the CDR3, the DNA is TGTGCCAGCAGTCGAGCGGGAGGGCCCGCCGAGCAGTACTTC. Residues: CASSRAGGPAEQYF. The chain is built from TRBV6-5 and TRBJ2-7, with 10 nucleotides matching TRBD2. Germline V gives CDR1 MNHEY, CDR2 SVGAGI. The CDR3 loop spans 14 amino acids. J was trimmed by 6 bases and V by 5 bases; bases with no gene match: 7.

This clone was recorded a few times. The V gene is TRBV5-4, the J gene TRBJ1-1; D gene uncertain. Deletions cut 4 bases from V and 6 bases from J, with 16 bases between. Germline-derived CDR1 and CDR2 are SGHNT and YYREEE (reference sequence). This CDR3 spans 14 amino acids. CDR3 amino acids: CASSRKNGYAEAFF. CDR3 sequence (DNA): TGTGCCAGCAGCCGTAAGAACGGGTACGCTGAAGCTTTCTTT.

This chain joins TRBV5-6 and TRBJ2-7, with a weak D call TRBD2 (6 bases). From germline, CDR1 is SGHDT and CDR2 YYEEEE. The V and J ends lost 3 bases and 2 bases respectively, with 12 bases between them. The CDR3 covers 14 residues. The CDR3 nucleotides read TGTGCCAGCAGCTCGGGGGTCGGAGCCTACGAGCAGTACTTC. Its protein product is CASSSGVGAYEQYF.

The chain links TRBV7-8 to TRBJ2-7; TRBD2 matches at 7 bases. The V segment lost 3 bases and the J segment 4 bases; nucleotides outside the gene matches: 6. From germline, CDR1 is SGHVS and CDR2 FQNEAQ. The CDR3 loop spans 14 amino acids. CDR3 loop: CASSLGGSRYEQYF. The CDR3 DNA follows: TGTGCCAGCAGCTTGGGAGGGAGTAGGTACGAGCAGTACTTC.

The chain recombines TRBV19 with TRBJ2-3, with D possibly matching TRBD1 (5 bases). V was pared by 5 bases and J by 2 bases, with 20 bases between. This CDR3 comprises 17 residues. Germline CDR1 LNHDA, CDR2 SQIVND (reference sequence). The DNA for the CDR3 is TGTGCCAGTAGTTCCAGATTCCGACAGCCAAACACAGATACGCAGTATTTT. Its protein is CASSSRFRQPNTDTQYF.

CDR3: CASSRPGPIYEQYF. CDR3 nucleotides: TGTGCCAGCAGCCGCCCGGGACCGATATACGAGCAGTACTTC. The V and J genes are TRBV14 and TRBJ2-7; D is tentatively TRBD1 or TRBD2 (5 bases each). Germline CDR1 reads SGHDN; CDR2 reads FVKESK. V shed 4 bases and J shed 4 bases, with 14 bases lying between them. This CDR3 spans 14 amino acids. Drawing the rest from reference TRBV14 and TRBJ2-7, the complete variable domain is EAGVTQFPSHSVIEKGQTVTLRCDPISGHDNLYWYRRVMGKEIKFLLHFVKESKQDESGMPNNRFLAERTGGTYSTLKVQPAELEDSGVYFCASSRPGPIYEQYFGPGTRLTVT.

The DNA of the CDR3 is TGTGCCAGCAGCCAGACTCAGCGGGACCCCTCCTACGAGCAGTACTTC. As protein: CASSQTQRDPSYEQYF. The rearrangement uses TRBV11-2 and TRBJ2-7; 7 positions agree with TRBD2. The germline V gene encodes CDR1 SGHAT and CDR2 FQNNGV. With 5 bases clipped from V and 0 bases from J, the junction kept 10 bases outside the gene matches. This CDR3 has 16 amino acids.

On this clone itself: Being one base from a much bigger clone, this may be a read error. Likely a read error: the CDR3 ends without its conserved phenylalanine or tryptophan. The V call is TRBV10-1, the J call TRBJ2-7, with D perhaps TRBD2 (6 bases). From germline, CDR1 is WNHNN and CDR2 SYGVQD (reference sequence). V lost 5 bases to trimming and J lost 4 bases, with 12 bases between them. This CDR3 contains 13 residues. CDR3 in amino acids: CASSRYGGYEQYL. The CDR3 coding sequence is TGCGCCAGCAGTCGTTACGGAGGGTACGAGCAGTACCTC.

The chain couples TRBV27 to TRBJ2-3; D gene unclear. CDR3 size: 15 residues. Trimming pared 4 bases from V and 4 bases from J, leaving 15 bases between. Germline CDR1 and CDR2: MNHEY and SMNVEV (reference sequence). DNA for the CDR3: TGTGCCAGCAGTTCCACCTGGTGGGCGGCAGATACGCAGTATTTT. As protein: CASSSTWWAADTQYF.

This clone was seen once. This chain's CDR3 is CASSEGWASGRSHEQYF. The CDR3 bases are TGTGCCAGCAGTGAAGGCTGGGCTAGCGGGAGGTCCCACGAGCAGTACTTC. The V call is TRBV6-1, the J call TRBJ2-7, with 11 bases fitting TRBD2. The junction had 10 bases not matched to a gene; V was cut back by 1 base and J by 5 bases. The CDR3 is 17 amino acids. Germline V gene data show CDR1 as MNHNS and CDR2 as SASEGT.

This chain links TRBV6-6 with TRBJ2-2; TRBD2 might be the D (5 bases). The length of the CDR3 is 14 residues. The V end was cut by 7 bases, the J end by 6 bases, with 15 bases between. Looked up from germline, CDR1 is MNHNY and CDR2 is SVGAGI (reference sequence). CDR3 sequence (DNA): TGTGCCAGCACTCGGACGAGGGATGCCGGGGAGCTGTTTTTT. Its translation is CASTRTRDAGELFF.

This chain joins TRBV30 and TRBJ2-3; D is unresolved. CDR1 is GTSNPN and CDR2 is SVGIG in the germline V gene (reference sequence). The CDR3 extends over 13 amino acids. V lost 3 bases, J lost 0 bases, and 7 bases lay in between. This CDR3 is CAWRPASTDTQYF. The CDR3 DNA sequence: TGTGCCTGGAGGCCCGCGAGCACAGATACGCAGTATTTT.

CDR3 in DNA: TGTGCCAGCAGTCCCACCTACCGCCCCGGGGCAGATACGCAGTATTTT. It is translated as CASSPTYRPGADTQYF. The chain links TRBV27 to TRBJ2-3, with D maybe TRBD2 (5 bases). CDR1 MNHEY and CDR2 SMNVEV come from the germline V gene (reference sequence). Trimming left V 5 bases short and J 4 bases short, with 19 bases between. The CDR3 spans 16 residues.

The chain recombines TRBV14 with TRBJ1-4; D is undetermined. The germline CDR1 and CDR2 sequences are SGHDN and FVKESK. This CDR3 spans 17 amino acids. The V gene lost 1 base and the J gene lost 3 bases, with 15 bases spanning the gap. This CDR3 is CASSQVLPGWPNEKLFF. The CDR3, as DNA: TGTGCCAGCAGCCAAGTACTCCCCGGGTGGCCTAATGAAAAACTGTTTTTT.

The V and J genes are TRBV6-6 and TRBJ1-3, with no clear D. This CDR3 has 13 amino acids. Germline lookup yields CDR1 MNHNY and CDR2 SVGAGI (reference sequence). Trimming removed 8 bases at V and 0 bases at J, with 8 bases between. CDR3 nucleotide sequence: TGTGCCAGCGGAAGGAGCTCTGGAAACACCATATATTTT. It encodes CASGRSSGNTIYF.